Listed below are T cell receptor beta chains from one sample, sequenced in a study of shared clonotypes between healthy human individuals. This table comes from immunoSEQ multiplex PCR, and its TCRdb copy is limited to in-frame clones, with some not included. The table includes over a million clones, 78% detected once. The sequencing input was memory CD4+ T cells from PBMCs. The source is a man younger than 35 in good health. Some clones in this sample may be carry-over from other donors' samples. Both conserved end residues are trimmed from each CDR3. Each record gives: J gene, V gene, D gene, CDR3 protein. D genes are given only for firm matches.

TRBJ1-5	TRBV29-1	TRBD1	SVRVGQGNQPQH
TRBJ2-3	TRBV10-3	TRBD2	AIRATLAGGPTDTQY
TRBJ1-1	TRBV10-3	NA	AISGGTEAF
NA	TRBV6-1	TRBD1	ASSVAGGSYEQY
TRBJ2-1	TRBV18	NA	AGSPLSAVREQF
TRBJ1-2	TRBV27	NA	ASSSRGGNYGYT
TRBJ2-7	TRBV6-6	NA	ASSQTAHEQY
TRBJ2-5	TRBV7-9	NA	ASSLIPDKETQY
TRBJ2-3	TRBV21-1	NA	ASSKEGGRGTDTQY
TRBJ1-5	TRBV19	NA	ASSMSSNQPQH
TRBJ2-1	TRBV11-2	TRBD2	ASSSGTSDYNEQF
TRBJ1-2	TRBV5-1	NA	ASTEGNNYGYT
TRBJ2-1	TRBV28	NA	ASTRGRNEQF
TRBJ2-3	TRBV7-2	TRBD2	ASSKMGGTGTDTQY
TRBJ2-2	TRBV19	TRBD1	ASNTDRNGELF
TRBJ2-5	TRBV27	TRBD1	ASSLSGQGIPQETQY
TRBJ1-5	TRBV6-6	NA	ASSYGGSNQPQH
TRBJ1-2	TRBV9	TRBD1	ASSRDRRSYGYT
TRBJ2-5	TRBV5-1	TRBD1	ASSYSDRGNRETQY
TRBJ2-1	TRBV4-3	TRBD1	ASSHLPTGPLYNEQF
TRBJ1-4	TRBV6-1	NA	ASSEWVVSEKLF
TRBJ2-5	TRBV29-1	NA	SVEGTSETQY
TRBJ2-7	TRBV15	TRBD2	ATSRAGLAGGSEQY
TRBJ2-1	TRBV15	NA	ATSPRWGEKF
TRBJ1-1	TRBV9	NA	ASSVGSQITNTEAF
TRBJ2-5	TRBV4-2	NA	ASSQDEGRRETQY
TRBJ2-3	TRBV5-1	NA	ASRSAARPSDTQY
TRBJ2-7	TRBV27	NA	ASSLYPADLLEGQY
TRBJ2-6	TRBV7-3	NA	ASSPTFSGANVLT
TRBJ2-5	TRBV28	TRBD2	ASSWEGQTQY
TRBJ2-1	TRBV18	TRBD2	ASSPPASGINEQF
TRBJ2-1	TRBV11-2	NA	ASSLPGSYNEQF
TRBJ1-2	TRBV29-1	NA	SVPPGPGTYGYT
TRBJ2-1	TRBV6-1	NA	ASSEAGLASYNEQF
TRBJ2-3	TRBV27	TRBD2	ASSKGLAVPGEDTQY
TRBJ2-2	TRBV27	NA	ASSTSSGELF
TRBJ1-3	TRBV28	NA	ASSSAPSGNTIY
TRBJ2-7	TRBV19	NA	ATRGQGGLRPGEQY
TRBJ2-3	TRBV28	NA	ASSPFGDSTDTQY
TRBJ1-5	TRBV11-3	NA	ASSLANSGPQPQH
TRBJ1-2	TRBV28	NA	ASSSLPGYT
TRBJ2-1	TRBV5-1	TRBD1	ASSFDRGNEQF
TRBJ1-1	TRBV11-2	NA	ASSLTVGTEAF
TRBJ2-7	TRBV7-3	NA	ASSLFEAGEQY
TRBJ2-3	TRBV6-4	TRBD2	ASSVIWLAGSTDTQY
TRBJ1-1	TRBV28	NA	ASSLGRRGEAF
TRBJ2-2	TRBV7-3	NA	ASSLNLGGVTGELF
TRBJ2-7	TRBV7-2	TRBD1	ASSLYRGPY
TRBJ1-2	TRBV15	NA	ATSRGEGYGYT
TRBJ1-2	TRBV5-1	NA	ASSLWRQESNYGYT
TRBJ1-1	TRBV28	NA	ASRSRAEAF
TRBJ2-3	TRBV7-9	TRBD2	ASSGGGSGSADTQY
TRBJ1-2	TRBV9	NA	ASSLDNNYGYT
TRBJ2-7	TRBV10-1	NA	ASSESAGYEQY